This entry lists 4 T cell receptor beta chains sequenced from one sample in a study of Graves' ophthalmopathy and Graves' hyperthyroidism. The study amplified TCR beta CDR3 regions using RNA transcripts. The authors performed first-round RT-PCR with HTBI primers and then a second-round multiplex PCR. TCRdb reprocessed the multiplex PCR reads via MiXCR and lists one record per CDR3 protein. The sample has around 1.1 million distinct CDR3 sequences; about 35% are singletons. Sample: peripheral blood or thyroid tissue (not recorded which). The receptor set was obtained from an adult man with Graves' hyperthyroidism.

This clonotype was seen a handful of times. With a much larger clone just one base away, this may be a read error. V usage is TRBV20-1 and J usage is TRBJ1-2; a possible D gene is TRBD1 (6 bases). The germline V gene has CDR1 DFQATT and CDR2 SNEGSKA (reference sequence). The CDR3 totals 14 residues. Trimming shortened V by 1 base and J by 4 bases, and 13 bases separated the two germline ends. Here the CDR3 DNA reads TGCAGTGCTAGAGGACAGGTTTCCAGCTATGGCTACACCTTC. Its protein product is CSARGQVSSYGYTF.

This clonotype was counted between two and nine times. This sequence joins TRBV12-3 or TRBV12-4 and TRBJ1-2; maybe TRBD1 (5 bases). The CDR3 runs to 13 residues. V lost 8 bases and J 4 bases, leaving 14 bases between the germline ends. The CDR3 loop is CASFREIPYGYTF. Written as DNA, the CDR3 is TGTGCCAGCTTCAGGGAGATTCCCTATGGCTACACCTTC.

This clonotype was counted ten times or more. The J gene is TRBJ1-6, the V gene TRBV7-9; D might be TRBD1 (5 bases). Trimming pared 2 bases from V and 7 bases from J, leaving 15 bases between. The length of the CDR3 is 16 residues. Germline V gene data show CDR1 as SEHNR and CDR2 as FQNEAQ (reference sequence). This chain's CDR3 is CASSLLGAESNSPLHF. CDR3 DNA sequence: TGTGCCAGCAGCTTACTAGGGGCCGAAAGCAATTCACCCCTCCACTTT.

The chain employs TRBV7-9 and TRBJ2-5, with 7 bases identical to TRBD1. This CDR3 spans 16 amino acids. The germline gives CDR1 SEHNR, CDR2 FQNEAQ (reference sequence). The J segment lost 4 bases and the V segment lost 5 bases, leaving 13 bases of the junction unmatched. CDR3 sequence reads: CASSVATTGMRETQYF. The CDR3 coding sequence is TGTGCCAGCAGCGTCGCAACGACAGGGATGAGAGAGACCCAGTACTTC.